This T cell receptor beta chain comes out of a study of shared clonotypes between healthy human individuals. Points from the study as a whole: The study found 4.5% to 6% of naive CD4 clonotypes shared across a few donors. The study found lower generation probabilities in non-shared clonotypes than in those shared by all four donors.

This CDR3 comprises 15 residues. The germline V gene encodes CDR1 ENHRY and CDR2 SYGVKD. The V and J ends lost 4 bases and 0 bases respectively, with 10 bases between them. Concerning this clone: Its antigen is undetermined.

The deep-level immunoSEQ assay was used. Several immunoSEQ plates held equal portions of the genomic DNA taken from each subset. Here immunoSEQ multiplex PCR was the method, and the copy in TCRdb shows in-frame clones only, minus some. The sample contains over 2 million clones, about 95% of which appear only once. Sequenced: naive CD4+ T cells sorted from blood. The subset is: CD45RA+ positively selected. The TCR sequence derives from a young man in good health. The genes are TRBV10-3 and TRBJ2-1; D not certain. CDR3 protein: CAISVKVASYNEQFF. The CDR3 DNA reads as TGTGCCATCAGTGTTAAAGTGGCCTCCTACAATGAGCAGTTCTTC.